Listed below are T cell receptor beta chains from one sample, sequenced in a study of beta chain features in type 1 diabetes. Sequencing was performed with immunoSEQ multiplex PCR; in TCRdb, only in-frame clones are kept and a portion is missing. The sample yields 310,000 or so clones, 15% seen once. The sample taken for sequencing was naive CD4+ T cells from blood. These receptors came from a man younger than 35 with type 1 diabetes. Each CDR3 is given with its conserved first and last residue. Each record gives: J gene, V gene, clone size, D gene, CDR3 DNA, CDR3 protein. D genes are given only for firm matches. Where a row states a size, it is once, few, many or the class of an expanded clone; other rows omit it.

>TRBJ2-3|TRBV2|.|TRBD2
TGTGCCAGCAGTGACGGGCTAGCGGGAGGGTGGGGAGATACGCAGTATTTT
CASSDGLAGGWGDTQYF
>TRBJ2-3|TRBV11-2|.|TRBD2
TGTGCCAGCAGCTTACTCCCCGGGACTAGCGGGAATAAGCAGTATTTT
CASSLLPGTSGNKQYF
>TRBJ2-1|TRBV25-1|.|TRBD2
TGTGCCAGCAGTGGTTACGGGGCTAGCGGCAATGAGCAGTTCTTC
CASSGYGASGNEQFF
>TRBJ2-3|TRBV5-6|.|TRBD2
TGTGCCAGCAGCTTGGCAACCCTAGCGGGGGGATCAGATACGCAGTATTTT
CASSLATLAGGSDTQYF
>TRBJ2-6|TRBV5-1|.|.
TGCGCCAGCAGCCCCGGACAGGCGGGGAGAGTTTCTGGGGCCAACGTCCTGACTTTC
CASSPGQAGRVSGANVLTF
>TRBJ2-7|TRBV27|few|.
TGTGCCAGCAGTTTCCGGCAGGGCGTATACGAGCAGTACTTC
CASSFRQGVYEQYF
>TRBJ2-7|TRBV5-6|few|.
TGTGCCAGCAGCTTGGCGGGAGCAACGTACGAGCAGTACTTC
CASSLAGATYEQYF
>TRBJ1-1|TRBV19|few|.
TGTGCCAGTAGTTTACAGTTCGGATTGGGTACTGAAGCTTTCTTT
CASSLQFGLGTEAFF
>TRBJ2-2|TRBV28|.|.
TGTGCCAGCAGTCGAGGGGGGAACACCGGGGAGCTGTTTTTT
CASSRGGNTGELFF
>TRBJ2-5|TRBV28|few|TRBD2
TGTGCCAGCAGAGCGGGAGCAGAGACCCAGTACTTC
CASRAGAETQYF
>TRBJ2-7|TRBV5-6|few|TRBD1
TGTGCCAGCAGCCCGCGACAGGGCCGAGGCGAGCAGTACTTC
CASSPRQGRGEQYF
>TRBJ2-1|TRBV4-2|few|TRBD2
TGTGCCAGCAGCCAGGGACTAGCGGGATTGGCTGAGGCGAATGAGCAGTTCTTC
CASSQGLAGLAEANEQFF
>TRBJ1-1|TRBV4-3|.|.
TGCGCCAGCAGCCAGAGCACAGCAAGTTTGCCCACTGAAGCTTTCTTT
CASSQSTASLPTEAFF
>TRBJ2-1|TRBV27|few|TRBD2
TGTGCCAGCAGAAGAGTAGCGGGAATGAGGAATGAGCAGTTCTTC
CASRRVAGMRNEQFF
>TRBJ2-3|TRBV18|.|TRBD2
TGTGCCAGCTCACCAATGGCGGGAGGTACCACAGATACGCAGTATTTT
CASSPMAGGTTDTQYF
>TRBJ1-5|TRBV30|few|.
TGTGCCTGGAGTGTACGAGAGCCCCAGCATTTT
CAWSVREPQHF
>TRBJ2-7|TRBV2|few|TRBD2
TGTGCCAGCATGTCCCTTAGCGGGGGCTCCTACGAGCAGTACTTC
CASMSLSGGSYEQYF
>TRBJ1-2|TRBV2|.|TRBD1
TGTGCCAGCAGTAGGACAGGGGCGAACTATGGCTACACCTTC
CASSRTGANYGYTF
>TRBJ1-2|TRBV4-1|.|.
TGCGCCAGCAGCCAACCCGGCGGTGGCTACACCTTC
CASSQPGGGYTF
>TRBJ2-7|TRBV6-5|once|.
TGTGCCAGCACCTCTCACAGCTCCTACGAGCAGTACTTC
CASTSHSSYEQYF
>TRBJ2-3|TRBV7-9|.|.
TGTGCCAGCAGCCCGTCCAGGGGAAGTGGCACAGATACGCAGTATTTT
CASSPSRGSGTDTQYF
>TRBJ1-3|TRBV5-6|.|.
TGTGCCAGCAGCCCCACAGGGAGAGGAAACACCATATATTTT
CASSPTGRGNTIYF
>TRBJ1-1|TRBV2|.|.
TGTGCCAGCACCGAGACAGTGAACACTGAAGCTTTCTTT
CASTETVNTEAFF
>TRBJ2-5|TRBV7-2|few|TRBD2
TGTGCCAGCAGCTTAGTAGCGGGGGGGCCAGAGACCCAGTACTTC
CASSLVAGGPETQYF
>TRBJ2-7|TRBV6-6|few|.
TGTGCCAGCAGCGAGAGTGGTTCTAGCTTGAACGAGCAGTACTTC
CASSESGSSLNEQYF
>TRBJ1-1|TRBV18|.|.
TGTGCCAGCTCCGGGGGGACTGAAGCTTTCTTT
CASSGGTEAFF
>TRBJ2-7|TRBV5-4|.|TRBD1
TGTGCCAGCAGCCCGGGACAGGGGTCCTACGAGCAGTACTTC
CASSPGQGSYEQYF
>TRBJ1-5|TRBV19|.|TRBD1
TGTGCCAGTAGGGGACAGGGGTACAATCAGCCCCAGCATTTT
CASRGQGYNQPQHF
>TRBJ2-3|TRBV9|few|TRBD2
TGTGCCAGCAGCGTAGGTGGGACCGGGGGGAATACGCAGTATTTT
CASSVGGTGGNTQYF
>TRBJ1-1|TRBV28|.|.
TGTGCCAGCAGTTTAGACCTTAAGGGGGCTTTCTTT
CASSLDLKGAFF
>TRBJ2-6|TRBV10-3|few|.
TGTGCCATCAGTGAGTCTCCCTCGGGGGCCAACGTCCTGACTTTC
CAISESPSGANVLTF
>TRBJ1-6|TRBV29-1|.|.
TGCAGCGTCCGTAGGGAGGTAAATTCACCCCTCCACTTT
CSVRREVNSPLHF
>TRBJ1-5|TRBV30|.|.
TGTGCCTGGGACACAGGTAGGGGCAATCAGCCCCAGCATTTT
CAWDTGRGNQPQHF
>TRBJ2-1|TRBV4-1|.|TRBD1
TGCGCCAGCAGCCAGCAAATTGCAGGGGGCTCCTACAATGAGCAGTTCTTC
CASSQQIAGGSYNEQFF
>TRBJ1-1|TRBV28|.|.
TGTGCCAGCAGCCAAGGCAGGGGCGTTGCTGGGAACACTGAAGCTTTCTTT
CASSQGRGVAGNTEAFF
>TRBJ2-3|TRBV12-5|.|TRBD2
TGTGCTAGTGGTTTGGGACTAGCGGGAGTGAGGGATACGCAGTATTTT
CASGLGLAGVRDTQYF
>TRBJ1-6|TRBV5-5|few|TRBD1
TGTGCCAGCAGCTTGATGGGACAGGGGAATTCACCCCTCCACTTT
CASSLMGQGNSPLHF
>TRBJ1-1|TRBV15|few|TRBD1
TGTGCCAGTACGGACAGGGGGAACACTGAAGCTTTCTTT
CASTDRGNTEAFF
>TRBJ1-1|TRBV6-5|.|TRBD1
TGTGCCAGCAGGCTGACAGGGTTGTGGAACACTGAAGCTTTCTTT
CASRLTGLWNTEAFF
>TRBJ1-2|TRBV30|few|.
TGTGCCTGGAGTGTATTCGGGGGGTCCTATGGCTACACCTTC
CAWSVFGGSYGYTF
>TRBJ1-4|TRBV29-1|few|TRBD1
TGCAGCATAACAGGGGCAGGTTTTGAAAAACTGTTTTTT
CSITGAGFEKLFF
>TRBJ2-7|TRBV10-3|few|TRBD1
TGTGCCATCAGCCGCCGGGACAGGGGAACCTACGAGCAGTACTTC
CAISRRDRGTYEQYF
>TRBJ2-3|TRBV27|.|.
TGTGCCAGCAGTTTGGAGAGCACAGATACGCAGTATTTT
CASSLESTDTQYF
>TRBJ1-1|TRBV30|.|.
TGTGCCTGGAGTGTTAGAGCGAACACTGAAGCTTTCTTT
CAWSVRANTEAFF
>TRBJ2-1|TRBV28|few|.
TGTGCCAGCAGCTCACGAAGGGGCAATGAGCAGTTCTTC
CASSSRRGNEQFF
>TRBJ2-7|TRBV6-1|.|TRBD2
TGTGCCAGCGCTGATTTGGCTAGCGGGAGCCACGAGCAGTACTTC
CASADLASGSHEQYF
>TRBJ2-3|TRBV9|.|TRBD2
TGTGCCAGCAGCGTAGATGGCTCGCTAGCGGGAGACACAGATACGCAGTATTTT
CASSVDGSLAGDTDTQYF
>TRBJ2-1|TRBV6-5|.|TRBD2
TGTGCCAGCAGCAAAGCGGGAGCGCAGTTCTTC
CASSKAGAQFF
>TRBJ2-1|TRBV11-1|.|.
TGTGCCAGCAGCCTCGAACTGGGAGATGAGCAGTTCTTC
CASSLELGDEQFF
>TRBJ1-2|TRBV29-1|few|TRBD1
TGCAGCGCTGGGACAGGGGGGCCCTTCTATGGCTACACCTTC
CSAGTGGPFYGYTF
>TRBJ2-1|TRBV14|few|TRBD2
TGTGCCAGCAGCCCTCGACTAGCGGGGGGGCCGGTAAATGAGCAGTTCTTC
CASSPRLAGGPVNEQFF